This T cell receptor (beta chain) was identified during a study of blood T cell repertoires in COVID-19. The table came from immunoSEQ multiplex PCR; TCRdb's copy has only in-frame clones and leaves some out. The sample has more than 350,000 clones; more than 75% are singletons. This clone was seen more than once but under ten times. The CDR3 is 16 amino acids. Germline V lookup: CDR1 SGHRS, CDR2 YFSETQ. The V gene lost 0 bases and the J gene lost 4 bases, with 14 bases spanning the gap. This chain uses TRBV5-1 with TRBJ1-3, with D tentatively TRBD1 (5 bases). Sequencing used PBMCs or T cells enriched from blood (not recorded which). The clonotype originates from a woman aged 45-65 years who had recovered from COVID-19. CDR3 coding DNA: TGCGCCAGCAGCTTGGAAGGTGGGGCGAAAGGAAACACCATATATTTT. Encoded protein: CASSLEGGAKGNTIYF.